Here is one T cell receptor beta chain with its context. The data are from a study of blood T cell repertoires in COVID-19. As for the study in general: The United States, Italy and Spain provided the acute and convalescent COVID-19 samples.

The length of the CDR3 is 14 residues. Germline CDR1 is GTSNPN and CDR2 is SVGIG (reference sequence). Unmatched junction bases numbered 6, after V lost 1 base and J lost 9 bases. As originally analysed: Amplification with reference gene primers provided the estimates of nucleated cell counts. Generated by immunoSEQ multiplex PCR, the TCRdb table keeps only in-frame clones and is missing some. V, J and clone size are taken as reported in that table, and D and trimming were inferred from the DNA itself. The table lists 150,000 to 200,000 clones, around 77% of them singletons. This chain joins TRBV30 and TRBJ1-6; TRBD1 matches 7 bases. This clonotype originated in a man between 65 and 79 years old with active or convalescent COVID-19. Sequences were obtained from peripheral blood. CDR3 residues: CAWSGPGQLSPLHF. CDR3 in DNA: TGTGCCTGGAGTGGTCCGGGACAGCTTTCACCCCTCCACTTT.